Listed below are T cell receptor beta chains from one sample, sequenced in a study of blood T cell repertoires in COVID-19. Data came from immunoSEQ multiplex PCR; TCRdb stores just in-frame clones and leaves some out. Among tens of thousands of clones listed, over 80% were seen once. The material sequenced was peripheral blood. Source of these receptors: a man in his fifties with acute or convalescent COVID-19. Each CDR3 is given without its conserved first and last residue. D genes are given only for firm matches.

d_gene,v_gene,CDR3aa
TRBD1,TRBV23-1,AMEPGQGHEQY
.,TRBV30,AWSPGTSGNTIY
.,TRBV12-5,ASGEAGEQF
.,TRBV7-9,ASSLAGTSGYGYT
TRBD1,TRBV3-1/TRBV3-2,ASSQGRQGRSGNTIY
TRBD2,TRBV6-6,ASKLAGAATDTQY
TRBD1,TRBV5-5,ASSSGQVKETQY
TRBD1,TRBV14,ASSQETGGWDEQF
.,TRBV7-2,ASSLGGSNTGTQY
.,TRBV11-3,ASSRTVAGELF
TRBD1,TRBV29-1,SVGDSLQPQH
TRBD2,TRBV5-1,ASSLGTTKGDTQY
.,TRBV6-2/TRBV6-3,ASSYSYRVIGNEQF
.,TRBV7-2,ASSLTGTPNFGYT
TRBD2,TRBV30,AWTGGYEQY
TRBD1,TRBV6-5,ASRSTGVGNSPLH
TRBD1,TRBV7-9,ASSSRTGQQY
.,TRBV18,ASSPGGVGEKLF
.,TRBV20-1,SASLRGGTKNIQY
.,TRBV6-6,ASSYEVLTGEQF
.,TRBV10-3,AISESNQGWTEAF
.,TRBV4-2,ASSQDHQAGDYGYT
TRBD2,TRBV6-2/TRBV6-3,ASSIAGGPYNEQF
.,TRBV19,ASSIGGGDTQY
TRBD2,TRBV5-6,ASSLESGGAGGNEQF
.,TRBV6-2/TRBV6-3,ASSFTAGYQETQY
TRBD2,TRBV24-1,ATSDSGLAGAKLNEQF
.,TRBV24-1,ATSDPQETQY
.,TRBV11-2,ASSSPSLGGAVTGELF
TRBD2,TRBV11-2,ASSAQTSGRWDTGELF
.,TRBV5-4,ASREFGLLNNEQF
TRBD2,TRBV7-8,ASSSRTSGSYNEQF
TRBD2,TRBV6-2/TRBV6-3,ASSDPPLAGTYNEQF
.,TRBV19,ASSIAKGSTGELF
TRBD1,TRBV9,ASSVGGTGNSGELF
TRBD1,TRBV10-3,AISYGTGTEMEQY
.,TRBV6-2/TRBV6-3,ASSYSIEQY
TRBD1,TRBV29-1,SVQEDRGPYGYT
TRBD1,TRBV28,ASRHTGASNQPQH
TRBD2,TRBV30,AWSGLAGFTDTQY
TRBD1,TRBV6-5,ASRTGTGLY
TRBD1,TRBV30,ACTGQGNQPQH
TRBD2,TRBV3-1/TRBV3-2,ASSQAAGGVHTDTQY
.,TRBV15,ATSRERALDRAYGYT
TRBD1,TRBV10-3,AISDLRDRKS
TRBD2,TRBV3-1/TRBV3-2,ASSQGSGRTYEQY
TRBD1,TRBV11-3,ASSSDRGEAF
TRBD1,TRBV27,ASSFGDRVYGGYT
.,TRBV7-9,ASSLGTENEQF
TRBD1,TRBV4-1,ASSIQGLETQY
.,TRBV2,ASSRSEDTQY
.,TRBV7-2,ASSLLPRWTGELF